The 8 T cell receptor beta chains given below trace back to one sample, sequenced in a study of cytomegalovirus exposure and HLA in healthy donors. The PCR contained 60 Vbeta and 13 Jbeta primers. The method was immunoSEQ multiplex PCR; TCRdb's version includes in-frame clones alone and lacks a portion of them. The sample has approximately 90,000 clones, approximately 80% seen once; the top ten hold around 3%. Sequencing used PBMCs. The source of these receptors is a man between 35 and 55 years old in good health and CMV-seronegative.

This chain uses TRBV2 with TRBJ2-5; tentatively, D is TRBD2 (7 bases). The DNA end is a closer match to TRBJ2-7, so the J assignment may be wrong. Germline CDR1 is SNHLY and CDR2 is FYNNEI. CDR3 length: 17 amino acids. As DNA, the CDR3 is TGTGCCAGCAGCGTATTCATCCCCGGGGGGCGGTCCCACGAGCAGTACTTC. This sequence encodes CASSVFIPGGRSHEQYF.

The chain links TRBV7-8 to TRBJ2-5, with 10 bases that match TRBD1. With 7 bases clipped from V and 5 bases from J, the junction kept 4 bases outside the gene matches. Germline V CDR1 and CDR2: SGHVS, FQNEAQ. This CDR3 has 13 amino acids. CDR3 DNA: TGTGCCAGCAACCAGGGACAGGGGGAGACCCAGTACTTC. Translated: CASNQGQGETQYF. Combining the CDR3 with reference TRBV7-8 and TRBJ2-5 gives the whole variable domain GAGVSQSPRYKVAKRGQDVALRCDPISGHVSLFWYQQALGQGPEFLTYFQNEAQLDKSGLPSDRFFAERPEGSVSTLKIQRTQQEDSAVYLCASNQGQGETQYFGPGTRLLVL.

The J gene is TRBJ1-6, the V gene TRBV6-5, with a weak D call TRBD1 (6 bases). From germline, CDR1 is MNHEY and CDR2 SVGAGI. Trimming took 0 bases from V and 8 from J, leaving 11 bases between them. The CDR3 runs to 15 residues. This CDR3 is CASSYSRTAHSPLHF. CDR3 in DNA: TGTGCCAGCAGTTACTCGAGGACAGCCCATTCACCCCTCCACTTT.

The V call is TRBV4-1, the J call TRBJ2-5; 10 nucleotides line up with TRBD2. CDR3 length equals 16 residues. Germline lookup yields CDR1 MGHRA and CDR2 YSYEKL. Trimming removed 4 bases from V and 4 bases from J; junction bases left unmatched: 9. The CDR3 region has the DNA TGCGCCAGCAGCCGGACTAGCGGCCTACTGCCAGAGACCCAGTACTTC. It specifies CASSRTSGLLPETQYF.

V gene TRBV7-2 combines with J gene TRBJ2-1, with D tentatively TRBD2 (6 bases). V was clipped by 1 base and J by 4 bases, with 11 bases between them. Germline-derived CDR1 and CDR2 are SGHTA and FQGNSA. This CDR3 is 15 amino acids long. CDR3 in DNA: TGTGCCAGCAGCTTAGGGATAGCGGAATACAATGAGCAGTTCTTC. Translated, it gives CASSLGIAEYNEQFF.

This clone was seen a few times. The rearrangement links TRBV5-1 to TRBJ2-7; no definite D call. The CDR3 has 13 amino acids. Germline CDR1 and CDR2: SGHRS and YFSETQ. The V gene lost 0 bases and the J gene lost 6 bases, with 10 bases spanning the gap. CDR3 sequence: CASSLVSRSEQYF. CDR3 DNA: TGCGCCAGCAGCTTGGTGTCTAGAAGCGAGCAGTACTTC.

This rearrangement joins TRBV19 to TRBJ1-1; D remains ambiguous. CDR3 length: 13 residues. Germline V gene sequence: CDR1 LNHDA, CDR2 SQIVND (reference sequence). V dropped 2 bases and J dropped 0 bases, with 4 bases sitting between them. The CDR3 nucleotides read TGTGCCAGTAGTATATTAGTGAACACTGAAGCTTTCTTT. It specifies CASSILVNTEAFF.

The chain links TRBV6-5 to TRBJ2-2; 9 bases are shared with TRBD2. CDR3 length equals 15 residues. Trimming removed 2 bases from V and 7 bases from J; junction bases left unmatched: 5. Germline values: CDR1 MNHEY, CDR2 SVGAGI. The CDR3 reads CASSYAGGTGGELFF. CDR3 DNA: TGTGCCAGCAGTTACGCGGGAGGGACGGGCGGGGAGCTGTTTTTT.